Each of the 30 T cell receptor beta chains below was sequenced from the same sample in a study of blood T cell repertoires in COVID-19. The assay was immunoSEQ multiplex PCR, and TCRdb's table has in-frame clones only and misses some. The sample lists around 300,000 clones; about 90% were seen once. Source material: PBMCs or T cells enriched from blood (not recorded which). Every receptor here comes from a young woman with acute COVID-19.

The rearrangement joins TRBV18 to TRBJ2-3, with 10 nucleotides matching TRBD2. With V trimmed by 3 bases and J by 1 base, 16 bases remained unmatched. The CDR3 contains 20 residues. Germline lookup yields CDR1 KGHSH and CDR2 LQKENI. This CDR3 reads CASSPQTSGYTNRGTDTQYF. In DNA, the CDR3 is TGTGCCAGCTCACCGCAGACTAGCGGGTACACCAATCGCGGCACAGATACGCAGTATTTT.

The chain has TRBV9 and TRBJ1-2; D might be TRBD1 (6 bases). This CDR3 comprises 14 residues. Germline CDR1 is SGDLS and CDR2 is YYNGEE. The V end lost 0 bases, the J end lost 8 bases, and 14 bases lay between the germline ends. CDR3 DNA: TGTGCCAGCAGCGTAGATCTGGGGGCGATGGGCTACACCTTC. Protein: CASSVDLGAMGYTF.

In its sample, this clone was seen once. The chain is built from TRBV28 and TRBJ2-7; tentatively, D is TRBD2 (6 bases). Germline V gene data show CDR1 as MDHEN and CDR2 as SYDVKM. Trimming shortened V by 5 bases and J by 2 bases, and 16 bases separated the two germline ends. The CDR3 is 15 amino acids. DNA of the CDR3: TGTGCCAGCAGTCCGGGACTTTCAAGTCCCTACGAGCAGTACTTC. Translation gives CASSPGLSSPYEQYF.

This chain links TRBV6-5 with TRBJ1-1; no clear D gene. The CDR3 length is 12 residues. Germline V gene data show CDR1 as MNHEY and CDR2 as SVGAGI. V lost 4 bases and J lost 7, with 10 bases in between. The CDR3 is CASSLRGIEAFF. CDR3 DNA: TGTGCCAGCAGTTTGAGAGGGATTGAAGCTTTCTTT.

The genes are TRBV19 and TRBJ2-7, with 7 positions matching TRBD2. CDR3 length equals 16 residues. Germline assignment: CDR1 LNHDA and CDR2 SQIVND (reference sequence). V was pared by 6 bases and J by 2 bases, with 13 bases of the junction left unmatched. The CDR3 nucleotides read TGTGCCAGTAGCCGTCGGGTTGGCGGGGGACCCTACGAGCAGTACTTC. Translation gives CASSRRVGGGPYEQYF. Full variable domain (outside the CDR3, taken from reference TRBV19 and TRBJ2-7): DGGITQSPKYLFRKEGQNVTLSCEQNLNHDAMYWYRQDPGQGLRLIYYSQIVNDFQKGDIAEGYSVSREKKESFPLTVTSAQKNPTAFYLCASSRRVGGGPYEQYFGPGTRLTVT.

This chain uses TRBV28 with TRBJ1-2, with D possibly matching TRBD1 (5 bases). The CDR3 totals 12 residues. Germline CDR1 is MDHEN and CDR2 is SYDVKM. V gave up 6 bases and J gave up 4 bases, with 9 bases separating them. CDR3: CASSGDSYGYTF. For the CDR3, the DNA is TGTGCCAGCAGCGGAGACAGCTATGGCTACACCTTC.

This clone was detected only once. J is TRBJ1-1 and V is TRBV28; 7 positions match TRBD1. With 5 bases clipped from V and 4 bases from J, the junction kept 10 bases outside the gene matches. Germline V gene sequence: CDR1 MDHEN, CDR2 SYDVKM. The CDR3 extends over 15 amino acids. CDR3 in amino acids: CASSRDSGWGTEAFF. As DNA, the CDR3 is TGTGCCAGCAGTCGGGACAGCGGGTGGGGCACTGAAGCTTTCTTT. The whole variable domain, remainder taken from reference TRBV28 and TRBJ1-1, is DVKVTQSSRYLVKRTGEKVFLECVQDMDHENMFWYRQDPGLGLRLIYFSYDVKMKEKGDIPEGYSVSREKKERFSLILESASTNQTSMYLCASSRDSGWGTEAFFGQGTRLTVV.

The rearrangement links TRBV2 to TRBJ2-7; D uncertain. The V gene lost 6 bases and the J gene lost 3 bases, with 12 bases spanning the gap. Germline lookup yields CDR1 SNHLY and CDR2 FYNNEI. The CDR3 length is 13 residues. Written as DNA, the CDR3 is TGTGCCAGCAGCCCGACATCGATCTACGAGCAGTACTTC. Amino acids: CASSPTSIYEQYF.

The chain carries TRBV28 and TRBJ2-3; 11 bases fit TRBD2. The trim removed 6 bases at V and 9 bases at J, leaving 5 bases unmatched. Germline V gives CDR1 MDHEN, CDR2 SYDVKM. CDR3 length: 13 amino acids. Here the CDR3 DNA reads TGTGCCAGCAGACCGGGACTAGCGGTCACGCAGTATTTT. It yields the protein CASRPGLAVTQYF.

The J gene is TRBJ1-2, the V gene TRBV3-1 (or the pseudogene TRBV3-2), with 11 bases aligning to TRBD1. Trimming cost V 4 bases and J 7 bases; bases outside gene matches: 11. Germline V lookup: CDR1 LGHDT, CDR2 YNNKEL (reference sequence). The CDR3 is made up of 16 amino acids. CDR3 protein: CASSPTPRGTGGGYTF. In DNA, the CDR3 is TGTGCCAGCAGCCCCACCCCTCGGGGGACAGGGGGTGGCTACACCTTC.

Only a few counts were recorded for this clone. The chain joins TRBV24-1 to TRBJ2-5; 12 nucleotides match TRBD2. V was pared by 3 bases and J by 4 bases, with 2 bases of the junction left unmatched. CDR3 length: 15 residues. Looked up from germline, CDR1 is KGHDR and CDR2 is SFDVKD. The CDR3 DNA follows: TGTGCCACCAGTGATGAGACTAGCGGGAGAGAGACCCAGTACTTC. It encodes CATSDETSGRETQYF.

The V call is TRBV4-2, the J call TRBJ2-1, with 16 positions matching TRBD2. J gave up 5 bases and V 1 base, and 11 bases lay outside the gene matches. CDR1 is LGHNA and CDR2 is YNFKEQ in the germline V gene. This CDR3 is built from 20 residues. This CDR3 is CASSQGGWGLAGGRDNEQFF. The CDR3 DNA is TGTGCCAGCAGCCAAGGTGGCTGGGGACTAGCGGGAGGGAGGGACAATGAGCAGTTCTTC.

The V gene is TRBV4-1, the J gene TRBJ2-3; tentative D call: TRBD2 (6 bases). V was pared by 3 bases and J by 2 bases, with 18 bases between. The length of the CDR3 is 17 residues. Per germline, CDR1 MGHRA and CDR2 YSYEKL. The CDR3 DNA sequence: TGCGCCAGCAGCCAGAAGCTGTCGGGAGTACTCACAGATACGCAGTATTTT. Translation gives CASSQKLSGVLTDTQYF.

The J gene is TRBJ2-2, the V gene TRBV10-3, with 9 bases aligning to TRBD1. The germline gives CDR1 ENHRY, CDR2 SYGVKD. This CDR3 has 17 residues. Unmatched junction bases numbered 13, after V lost 7 bases and J lost 4 bases. CDR3 sequence: CAITPIRTGDRTGELFF. The CDR3 DNA follows: TGTGCCATCACCCCGATCCGGACAGGGGACCGCACCGGGGAGCTGTTTTTT.

V gene TRBV11-3 combines with J gene TRBJ2-7; tentatively, D is TRBD1 (6 bases). V was trimmed by 3 bases and J by 2 bases, leaving 11 bases between them. Germline CDR1 SGHNT, CDR2 YENEEA. This CDR3 has 14 amino acids. CDR3 sequence: CASSFGQLTYEQYF. The DNA of the CDR3 is TGTGCCAGCAGCTTTGGACAGCTGACCTACGAGCAGTACTTC.

Only a few counts were recorded for this clone. This chain uses TRBV30 with TRBJ2-7, with 7 positions matching TRBD1. With V trimmed by 4 bases and J by 3 bases, 9 bases remained unmatched. This CDR3 region has 14 residues. Per germline, CDR1 GTSNPN and CDR2 SVGIG (reference sequence). The CDR3 coding sequence is TGTGCCTGGATAGGAAAGGGACAGTACTACGAGCAGTACTTC. Amino acids: CAWIGKGQYYEQYF.

This clone has only a few counts. This sequence joins TRBV19 and TRBJ1-4; 7 nucleotides match TRBD1. The ends lost 5 bases at V and 4 bases at J; junction bases unmatched: 7. This CDR3 comprises 15 residues. Germline CDR1 LNHDA, CDR2 SQIVND (reference sequence). The CDR3 reads CASSPRGQLNEKLFF. CDR3 nucleotide sequence: TGTGCCAGTAGTCCGAGGGGACAGCTTAATGAAAAACTGTTTTTT.

This sequence joins TRBV7-9 and TRBJ1-2, with 11 bases that match TRBD1. The CDR3 consists of 15 residues. Germline V gives CDR1 SEHNR, CDR2 FQNEAQ (reference sequence). J lost 6 bases, V lost 3 bases, and 6 bases had no gene match. CDR3 sequence: CASSFGTGGWDGYTF. As DNA, the CDR3 is TGTGCCAGCAGCTTTGGGACAGGGGGATGGGATGGCTACACCTTC.

The chain is built from TRBV30 and TRBJ2-2, with 8 nucleotides matching TRBD2. Germline V gene lookup returns CDR1 GTSNPN and CDR2 SVGIG (reference sequence). The J segment lost 8 bases and the V segment lost 0 bases, leaving 5 bases of the junction unmatched. The CDR3 is 14 amino acids. Here the CDR3 reads CAWSVTSGGGELFF. In DNA, the CDR3 is TGTGCCTGGAGTGTAACTAGCGGTGGAGGGGAGCTGTTTTTT.

The chain joins TRBV4-1 to TRBJ1-4; tentative D call: TRBD1 (5 bases). This CDR3 region has 15 residues. Looked up from germline, CDR1 is MGHRA and CDR2 is YSYEKL. Trimming shortened V by 0 bases and J by 5 bases, and 10 bases separated the two germline ends. This CDR3 is CASSQDWGLNEKLFF. DNA of the CDR3: TGCGCCAGCAGCCAAGATTGGGGCCTGAATGAAAAACTGTTTTTT.

This clone was counted a few times. The chain is built from TRBV28 and TRBJ1-5; D is possibly TRBD1 (5 bases). V gave up 6 bases and J gave up 4 bases, with 13 bases separating them. Looked up from germline, CDR1 is MDHEN and CDR2 is SYDVKM. The CDR3 has 14 residues. The DNA of the CDR3 is TGTGCCAGCAGCTGGGGCGAGCTGAATCAGCCCCAGCATTTT. Translation: CASSWGELNQPQHF.

This clone was seen once. J is TRBJ1-1 and V is TRBV10-3, with TRBD1 as a possible D gene (6 bases). CDR1 is ENHRY and CDR2 is SYGVKD in the germline V gene. There are 18 residues in the CDR3. V lost 6 bases and J lost 2, with 25 bases in between. In nucleotides, the CDR3 is TGTGCCATCAGCGGGGGGCGGGTTTCTACAGGGCCAAACACTGAAGCTTTCTTT. Its translation is CAISGGRVSTGPNTEAFF.

The chain carries TRBV29-1 and TRBJ1-1, with 7 positions matching TRBD1. After removal of 5 bases from V and 7 bases from J, the junction contained 1 base not matched to a gene. The germline CDR1 and CDR2 sequences are SQVTM and ANQGSEA. This CDR3 region has 10 residues. DNA for the CDR3: TGCAGCGTTAGGGGGCATGAAGCTTTCTTT. It encodes CSVRGHEAFF.

V gene TRBV28 combines with J gene TRBJ2-4, with 7 bases that match TRBD1. This CDR3 has 16 amino acids. The ends lost 4 bases at V and 0 bases at J; junction bases unmatched: 6. CDR1 and CDR2 (germline): MDHEN, SYDVKM. This CDR3 reads CASSSTGEVAKNIQYF. CDR3 DNA: TGTGCCAGCAGTTCAACAGGGGAAGTAGCCAAAAACATTCAGTACTTC.

The CDR3 loop reads CASSLHVSGNTGELFF. In DNA form, the CDR3 reads TGCGCCAGCAGCTTGCATGTTAGCGGGAACACCGGGGAGCTGTTTTTT. The chain joins TRBV5-1 to TRBJ2-2; TRBD2 might be the D (6 bases). Germline CDR1 is SGHRS and CDR2 is YFSETQ. The ends were cut back, 1 base at V and 1 base at J, with 11 bases in the middle. The CDR3 contains 16 residues. The whole variable domain, remainder taken from reference TRBV5-1 and TRBJ2-2, is KAGVTQTPRYLIKTRGQQVTLSCSPISGHRSVSWYQQTPGQGLQFLFEYFSETQRNKGNFPGRFSGRQFSNSRSEMNVSTLELGDSALYLCASSLHVSGNTGELFFGEGSRLTVL.

V is TRBV9 and J is TRBJ1-2; D not resolved. V was shortened by 1 base and J by 6 bases, with 10 bases between the two germline ends. Germline CDR1 is SGDLS and CDR2 is YYNGEE. This CDR3 comprises 13 residues. CDR3 DNA: TGTGCCAGCAGCGTAACGAGGGCCCATGGCTACACCTTC. Encoded protein: CASSVTRAHGYTF.

The chain recombines TRBV3-1 (or the pseudogene TRBV3-2) with TRBJ2-1; a possible D gene is TRBD1 (5 bases). Germline-derived CDR1 and CDR2 are LGHDT and YNNKEL (reference sequence). The V end lost 4 bases, the J end lost 9 bases, and 7 bases lay between the germline ends. This CDR3 is 11 amino acids long. The CDR3, as DNA: TGTGCCAGCAGCCGCCAGGGTGAGCAGTTCTTC. Its translation: CASSRQGEQFF.

The V call is TRBV5-8, the J call TRBJ1-6; 10 positions agree with TRBD1. The CDR3 is 16 residues long. From germline, CDR1 is SGHTS and CDR2 YDEGEE. V shed 3 bases and J 2 bases; nucleotides not matched to a gene: 2. CDR3 bases: TGTGCCAGCAGCTGGACAGGGGGGACCTATAATTCACCCCTCCACTTT. It translates to CASSWTGGTYNSPLHF.

The chain links TRBV5-4 to TRBJ1-1; maybe TRBD1 (5 bases). Trimming shortened V by 0 bases and J by 1 base, and 7 bases separated the two germline ends. This CDR3 is built from 14 residues. Germline lookup yields CDR1 SGHNT and CDR2 YYREEE (reference sequence). DNA for the CDR3: TGTGCCAGCAGCTTGGAAAGGGGGAACACTGAAGCTTTCTTT. Amino acid sequence: CASSLERGNTEAFF. Full variable domain (rest looked up from reference TRBV5-4 and TRBJ1-1): ETGVTQSPTHLIKTRGQQVTLRCSSQSGHNTVSWYQQALGQGPQFIFQYYREEENGRGNFPPRFSGLQFPNYSSELNVNALELDDSALYLCASSLERGNTEAFFGQGTRLTVV.

J is TRBJ1-2 and V is TRBV14; D gene ambiguous. In germline, CDR1 is SGHDN, CDR2 FVKESK. Trimming took 4 bases from V and 4 from J, leaving 13 bases between them. This CDR3 contains 14 residues. The CDR3 protein is CASSLQPVTYGYTF. The CDR3 DNA sequence: TGTGCCAGCAGCCTTCAACCGGTAACCTATGGCTACACCTTC.